A single sample is the source of the 18 T cell receptor beta chains below, sequenced in a study of cytomegalovirus exposure and HLA in healthy donors. 13 Jbeta primers and 60 Vbeta primers were used for the PCR. Clones were sequenced by immunoSEQ multiplex PCR, and TCRdb holds only the in-frame ones, with some missing. The table has about 130,000 clones, 72% seen once; the top ten hold less than 5%. The sequencing sample was made of PBMCs. Receptors originate from a man aged 50 to 60 in good health and CMV-seropositive.

V is TRBV9 and J is TRBJ2-3; TRBD2 matches 10 bases. CDR1 is SGDLS and CDR2 is YYNGEE in the germline V gene. J gave up 2 bases and V 4 bases, and 7 bases lay outside the gene matches. The CDR3 covers 16 residues. The CDR3 sequence: CASSLRTSGFTDTQYF. In nucleotides, the CDR3 is TGTGCCAGCAGCCTCAGGACTAGCGGTTTCACAGATACGCAGTATTTT.

J is TRBJ2-3 and V is TRBV5-1, with 14 nucleotides matching TRBD2. With V trimmed by 4 bases and J by 3 bases, 7 bases remained unmatched. Germline assignment: CDR1 SGHRS and CDR2 YFSETQ. There are 17 residues in the CDR3. The CDR3 nucleotides are TGCGCCAGCAGCACCGGACTAGCGGGAGGTTTGACAGATACGCAGTATTTT. This encodes CASSTGLAGGLTDTQYF.

The V and J genes are TRBV4-2 and TRBJ2-7, with D tentatively TRBD2 (5 bases). Deletions cut 0 bases from V and 6 bases from J, with 9 bases between. The CDR3 has 13 amino acids. Germline lookup yields CDR1 LGHNA and CDR2 YNFKEQ. The CDR3, as DNA: TGTGCCAGCAGCCAAGAGAGGGTCAGCGAGCAGTACTTC. Its protein product is CASSQERVSEQYF.

This clone was found once. DNA for the CDR3: TGTGCCAGCAGTTTCAGGTCGACAGGCAATCAGCCCCAGCATTTT. Translating it yields CASSFRSTGNQPQHF. The gene calls are TRBV28 and TRBJ1-5, with a possible D match to TRBD1 (5 bases). Trimming took off 3 bases at V and 2 bases at J, with 11 bases between the two ends. Looked up from germline, CDR1 is MDHEN and CDR2 is SYDVKM. CDR3 size: 15 residues.

The chain links TRBV5-6 to TRBJ2-1; 9 bases are a match to TRBD1. The germline gives CDR1 SGHDT, CDR2 YYEEEE. Trimming cost V 6 bases and J 1 base; bases outside gene matches: 2. The CDR3 has 14 amino acids. CDR3 sequence: CASTGQGSYNEQFF. CDR3 DNA: TGTGCCAGCACGGGACAGGGTTCCTACAATGAGCAGTTCTTC.

V usage is TRBV7-2 and J usage is TRBJ2-3, with 9 positions matching TRBD2. Trimming cost V 4 bases and J 3 bases; bases outside gene matches: 5. The germline V gene encodes CDR1 SGHTA and CDR2 FQGNSA. The CDR3 extends over 15 amino acids. In DNA, the CDR3 is TGTGCCAGCAGCTGGTTAGCGGGAGAGACAGATACGCAGTATTTT. It encodes CASSWLAGETDTQYF.

The genes are TRBV7-2 and TRBJ1-1, with unresolved D. Germline V gives CDR1 SGHTA, CDR2 FQGNSA. The germline V and J ends were trimmed by 5 bases and 1 base, with 17 bases remaining between them. The CDR3 runs to 16 residues. This chain's CDR3 is CASSPSTGRGNTEAFF. The CDR3 DNA follows: TGTGCCAGCAGCCCAAGCACGGGCCGGGGGAACACTGAAGCTTTCTTT.

The chain uses TRBV4-2 and TRBJ2-1; 8 positions agree with TRBD1. V was clipped by 1 base and J by 4 bases; unmatched bases: 6. From germline, CDR1 is LGHNA and CDR2 YNFKEQ. This CDR3 is built from 16 residues. The CDR3 DNA is TGTGCCAGCAGCCAAGTTTCCCAGGGGGCATACAATGAGCAGTTCTTC. Protein product: CASSQVSQGAYNEQFF.

The chain recombines TRBV2 with TRBJ2-7, with 8 nucleotides matching TRBD1. The junction had 8 bases not matched to a gene; V was cut back by 7 bases and J by 3 bases. Per the germline V gene, CDR1 is SNHLY and CDR2 is FYNNEI. CDR3 size: 14 residues. The CDR3 region is CASNTGQGVYEQYF. CDR3 in DNA: TGTGCCAGCAATACAGGACAGGGAGTCTACGAGCAGTACTTC.

This sequence joins TRBV2 and TRBJ1-3; D may be TRBD1 (5 bases). Trimming took 4 bases from V and 0 from J, leaving 10 bases between them. The length of the CDR3 is 15 residues. Germline values: CDR1 SNHLY, CDR2 FYNNEI. The CDR3 loop reads CASSGRGHSGNTIYF. The CDR3, as DNA: TGTGCCAGCAGTGGAAGGGGCCACTCTGGAAACACCATATATTTT.

This clone has ten or more counts. V and J are TRBV5-1 and TRBJ2-1, with 8 bases fitting TRBD1. The ends lost 4 bases at V and 0 bases at J; junction bases unmatched: 9. The CDR3 length is 17 residues. The germline V gene has CDR1 SGHRS and CDR2 YFSETQ. For the CDR3, the DNA is TGCGCCAGCAGCCCATGGACAGGGAAGAGCTCCTACAATGAGCAGTTCTTC. It yields the protein CASSPWTGKSSYNEQFF. The whole variable domain, remainder taken from reference TRBV5-1 and TRBJ2-1, is KAGVTQTPRYLIKTRGQQVTLSCSPISGHRSVSWYQQTPGQGLQFLFEYFSETQRNKGNFPGRFSGRQFSNSRSEMNVSTLELGDSALYLCASSPWTGKSSYNEQFFGPGTRLTVL.

This chain uses TRBV5-1 with TRBJ1-3, with 8 bases matching TRBD1. Germline values: CDR1 SGHRS, CDR2 YFSETQ. V gave up 4 bases and J gave up 6 bases; unmatched junction bases: 6. The length of the CDR3 is 14 residues. The DNA of the CDR3 is TGCGCCAGCAGCACGGGACAGGCAGCAAACACCATATATTTT. Translating gives CASSTGQAANTIYF.

The chain joins TRBV19 to TRBJ1-2, with D perhaps matching TRBD1 (6 bases). Germline loops: CDR1 LNHDA, CDR2 SQIVND (reference sequence). V was cut by 10 bases and J by 6 bases, with 18 bases left in between. The CDR3 runs 13 residues. CDR3 DNA sequence: TGTGCCATCGCCCCGACAGGTGTTGATGGCTACACCTTC. This encodes CAIAPTGVDGYTF.

The chain employs TRBV19 and TRBJ2-2; possibly TRBD2 for D (6 bases). CDR1 is LNHDA, CDR2 SQIVND, per germline (reference sequence). V shed 5 bases and J shed 4 bases, with 14 bases lying between them. The CDR3 is 15 amino acids. The CDR3 nucleotides read TGTGCCAGTAGTCCCCGACTAGGAATCACCGGGGAGCTGTTTTTT. Protein: CASSPRLGITGELFF.

This chain uses TRBV6-1 with TRBJ1-2, with 10 bases lining up with TRBD1. This CDR3 is 14 amino acids long. Per germline, CDR1 MNHNS and CDR2 SASEGT. Trimming took 6 bases from V and 2 from J; bases not matched to a gene: 3. Here the CDR3 reads CASSTDRGNYGYTF. In DNA form, the CDR3 reads TGTGCCAGCAGCACGGACAGGGGGAACTATGGCTACACCTTC.

Concerning this clone: The sample contains more than one DNA sequence encoding this CDR3. The chain employs TRBV2 and TRBJ1-2; 8 nucleotides align to TRBD1. This CDR3 is 15 amino acids long. The V and J ends lost 3 bases and 4 bases, in that order; junction bases with no gene match: 7. In germline, CDR1 is SNHLY, CDR2 FYNNEI. CDR3 loop: CASSETSGTGYGYTF. Written as DNA, the CDR3 is TGTGCCAGCAGTGAGACCTCTGGGACAGGCTATGGCTACACCTTC.

This clone was found once. The chain carries TRBV7-9 and TRBJ2-5; D remains unclear. The CDR3 has 10 amino acids. Germline loops: CDR1 SEHNR, CDR2 FQNEAQ (reference sequence). V gave up 5 bases and J gave up 5 bases, with 3 bases separating them. This CDR3 is CASSEETQYF. The CDR3 bases are TGTGCCAGCAGCGAGGAGACCCAGTACTTC.

The V and J genes are TRBV19 and TRBJ2-2; D not certain. This CDR3 contains 14 residues. Germline V gives CDR1 LNHDA, CDR2 SQIVND (reference sequence). V lost 0 bases, J lost 2 bases, and 4 bases lay in between. The CDR3 DNA sequence: TGTGCCAGTAGTATAGATATAAACACCGGGGAGCTGTTTTTT. Translated: CASSIDINTGELFF.